The 31 T cell receptor beta chains below were found in one sample sequenced in a study of blood T cell repertoires in COVID-19. Profiled with immunoSEQ multiplex PCR; TCRdb holds only in-frame clones, not every one. In the table there are about 130,000 clones, approximately 89% of which are singletons. The specimen was peripheral blood. Every receptor here comes from a woman of 80 years or more with COVID-19, enrolled during active disease.

Here the CDR3 DNA reads TGTGCCAGTAGTATTACCGACTATAGCAATCAGCCCCAGCATTTT. This codes for CASSITDYSNQPQHF. The chain uses TRBV19 and TRBJ1-5, with D uncertain. This CDR3 is 15 amino acids long. Between the trimmed V and J ends, which lost 3 bases and 0 bases, there was a span of 9 bases. The germline V gene encodes CDR1 LNHDA and CDR2 SQIVND (reference sequence). Using reference TRBV19 and TRBJ1-5 for the parts outside the CDR3, the full variable domain is DGGITQSPKYLFRKEGQNVTLSCEQNLNHDAMYWYRQDPGQGLRLIYYSQIVNDFQKGDIAEGYSVSREKKESFPLTVTSAQKNPTAFYLCASSITDYSNQPQHFGDGTRLSIL.

The V gene is TRBV11-2, the J gene TRBJ1-2; D remains ambiguous. CDR3 length equals 15 residues. Germline V gene data show CDR1 as SGHAT and CDR2 as FQNNGV. The germline V and J ends were trimmed by 1 base and 6 bases, with 15 bases remaining between them. In nucleotides, the CDR3 is TGTGCCAGCAGCTTAGGGGCAGTGGCAAAGGATGGCTACACCTTC. The encoded protein is CASSLGAVAKDGYTF.

The chain recombines TRBV5-6 with TRBJ2-7, with 7 bases that match TRBD1. Germline V gives CDR1 SGHDT, CDR2 YYEEEE. The junction had 12 bases not matched to a gene; V was cut back by 4 bases and J by 5 bases. The CDR3 length is 15 residues. This CDR3 is CASSPGGRGRDEQYF. DNA for the CDR3: TGTGCCAGCAGCCCTGGGGGCAGGGGGAGAGACGAGCAGTACTTC.

This clone was detected a few times. The chain carries TRBV7-9 and TRBJ2-7; 7 bases match TRBD2. The V gene's germline CDR1 is SEHNR and CDR2 FQNEAQ (reference sequence). The CDR3 spans 14 residues. Unmatched junction bases numbered 9, after V lost 1 base and J lost 9 bases. The CDR3 nucleotides are TGTGCCAGCAGCTTAGTCGCGGGAGATTCAGGGCAGTACTTC. Amino acid sequence: CASSLVAGDSGQYF.

V and J are TRBV7-9 and TRBJ2-2, with TRBD2 matching over 8 bases. V was clipped by 2 bases and J by 7 bases; unmatched bases: 12. The CDR3 consists of 17 residues. From germline, CDR1 is SEHNR and CDR2 FQNEAQ (reference sequence). The chain's CDR3 is CASSLSPLSGSIGELFF. The CDR3 bases are TGTGCCAGCAGCTTATCCCCACTAAGCGGGAGTATCGGGGAGCTGTTTTTT.

V and J are TRBV5-4 and TRBJ2-1; 9 bases agree with TRBD2. Looked up from germline, CDR1 is SGHNT and CDR2 is YYREEE (reference sequence). Germline trimming cut 1 base from V and 8 bases from J; bases unmatched to any gene: 7. CDR3 length: 15 residues. The CDR3 spells CASSLRSSGSDEQFF. The CDR3 coding sequence is TGTGCCAGCAGCTTGAGGAGTAGCGGGAGTGATGAGCAGTTCTTC.

The chain is built from TRBV19 and TRBJ1-2; possible D gene TRBD1, 6 bases. The germline CDR1 and CDR2 sequences are LNHDA and SQIVND (reference sequence). This CDR3 has 14 amino acids. Trimming cost V 7 bases and J 0 bases, with 12 bases left between them. CDR3 nucleotide sequence: TGTGCCAGTACCGAGGACAGAACTAACTATGGCTACACCTTC. It codes for CASTEDRTNYGYTF.

The chain links TRBV28 to TRBJ1-2; 9 nucleotides agree with TRBD1. Trimming at V came to 9 bases and at J to 7 bases, leaving 3 bases not matched to a gene. The CDR3 sequence is 11 residues long. Germline CDR1 MDHEN, CDR2 SYDVKM. This CDR3 is CASDRGAGYTF. CDR3 DNA sequence: TGTGCCAGTGACAGGGGGGCTGGCTACACCTTC.

The J gene is TRBJ1-5, the V gene TRBV2, with D maybe TRBD1 (6 bases). Trimming shortened V by 4 bases and J by 4 bases, and 11 bases separated the two germline ends. In germline, CDR1 is SNHLY, CDR2 FYNNEI. The CDR3 totals 14 residues. DNA of the CDR3: TGTGCCAGCAGTGCCAGGACAGATAATCAGCCCCAGCATTTT. Translation gives CASSARTDNQPQHF. Full variable domain (outside the CDR3, taken from reference TRBV2 and TRBJ1-5): EPEVTQTPSHQVTQMGQEVILRCVPISNHLYFYWYRQILGQKVEFLVSFYNNEISEKSEIFDDQFSVERPDGSNFTLKIRSTKLEDSAMYFCASSARTDNQPQHFGDGTRLSIL.

The CDR3 here is CASSPPRTGGLVAKNIQYF. Here the CDR3 DNA reads TGTGCCAGCTCACCACCGAGGACAGGGGGATTGGTAGCCAAAAACATTCAGTACTTC. This chain connects TRBV18 to TRBJ2-4; 10 nucleotides agree with TRBD1. V lost 0 bases and J lost 0; bases outside the gene matches: 8. This CDR3 is 19 amino acids long. From germline, CDR1 is KGHSH and CDR2 LQKENI. Drawing the rest from reference TRBV18 and TRBJ2-4, the complete variable domain is NAGVMQNPRHLVRRRGQEARLRCSPMKGHSHVYWYRQLPEEGLKFMVYLQKENIIDESGMPKERFSAEFPKEGPSILRIQQVVRGDSAAYFCASSPPRTGGLVAKNIQYFGAGTRLSVL.

This rearrangement joins TRBV5-1 to TRBJ2-1; 7 positions agree with TRBD1. In germline, CDR1 is SGHRS, CDR2 YFSETQ. The CDR3 runs to 14 residues. With 2 bases clipped from V and 6 bases from J, the junction kept 5 bases outside the gene matches. The CDR3 nucleotides are TGCGCCAGCAGCTTCCCGGGACAGACCAATGAGCAGTTCTTC. It translates to CASSFPGQTNEQFF.

This chain uses TRBV6-6 with TRBJ2-7; 10 nucleotides align to TRBD1. With 6 bases clipped from V and 2 bases from J, the junction kept 7 bases outside the gene matches. This CDR3 has 15 amino acids. The germline V gene has CDR1 MNHNY and CDR2 SVGAGI (reference sequence). This CDR3 reads CASRRDRGEAYEQYF. CDR3 nucleotides: TGTGCCAGCAGGAGGGACAGGGGAGAAGCCTACGAGCAGTACTTC.

J is TRBJ1-5 and V is TRBV5-1; the match to TRBD1 covers 9 bases. The CDR3 is made up of 14 amino acids. Trimming cost V 3 bases and J 4 bases; bases outside gene matches: 2. The germline CDR1 and CDR2 sequences are SGHRS and YFSETQ. In nucleotides, the CDR3 is TGCGCCAGCAGCTCTGGGACAGGGAATCAGCCCCAGCATTTT. Translated, it gives CASSSGTGNQPQHF. Full variable domain (outside the CDR3, taken from reference TRBV5-1 and TRBJ1-5): KAGVTQTPRYLIKTRGQQVTLSCSPISGHRSVSWYQQTPGQGLQFLFEYFSETQRNKGNFPGRFSGRQFSNSRSEMNVSTLELGDSALYLCASSSGTGNQPQHFGDGTRLSIL.

J is TRBJ1-1 and V is TRBV19; D call uncertain. The V gene's germline CDR1 is LNHDA and CDR2 SQIVND (reference sequence). Trimming pared 1 base from V and 4 bases from J, leaving 7 bases between. The CDR3 loop spans 13 amino acids. DNA of the CDR3: TGTGCCAGTAGTATAGGACGAGGCACTGAAGCTTTCTTT. This gives the protein CASSIGRGTEAFF. The full variable domain, completed using reference TRBV19 and TRBJ1-1, is DGGITQSPKYLFRKEGQNVTLSCEQNLNHDAMYWYRQDPGQGLRLIYYSQIVNDFQKGDIAEGYSVSREKKESFPLTVTSAQKNPTAFYLCASSIGRGTEAFFGQGTRLTVV.

The rearrangement uses TRBV5-5 and TRBJ1-5; D is unresolved. The CDR3 is 18 amino acids. V was clipped by 0 bases and J by 0 bases, with 16 bases between them. Per germline, CDR1 SGHKS and CDR2 YYEKEE (reference sequence). CDR3 DNA: TGTGCCAGCAGCTTGGAGTACCAATCGCGGTATAGCAATCAGCCCCAGCATTTT. Translated, it gives CASSLEYQSRYSNQPQHF. Looking up the rest from reference TRBV5-5 and TRBJ1-5 gives the full variable domain: DAGVTQSPTHLIKTRGQQVTLRCSPISGHKSVSWYQQVLGQGPQFIFQYYEKEERGRGNFPDRFSARQFPNYSSELNVNALLLGDSALYLCASSLEYQSRYSNQPQHFGDGTRLSIL.

The rearrangement joins TRBV2 to TRBJ1-6; D ambiguous. The CDR3 loop spans 15 amino acids. CDR1 and CDR2 from the germline V gene are SNHLY and FYNNEI. Trimming stripped 9 bases from V and 9 bases from J, with 21 bases between. The CDR3 coding sequence is TGTGCCAGTCGGACGGACCCCGAGGGAATTTCACCCCTCCACTTT. Translated, it gives CASRTDPEGISPLHF.

This clone was seen just once. This sequence joins TRBV19 and TRBJ1-1, with D possibly being TRBD1 (6 bases). Germline CDR1 reads LNHDA; CDR2 reads SQIVND (reference sequence). V lost 4 bases and J 5 bases, leaving 8 bases between the germline ends. The CDR3 consists of 12 residues. The CDR3 reads CASSRTATEAFF. The CDR3 DNA reads TGTGCCAGTAGTAGGACAGCGACTGAAGCTTTCTTT.

The chain joins TRBV7-3 to TRBJ2-7; D perhaps matches TRBD2 (5 bases). From germline, CDR1 is SGHTA and CDR2 FQGTGA. The length of the CDR3 is 12 residues. V was pared by 5 bases and J by 6 bases, with 11 bases between. The CDR3 protein is CASSEAGGEQYF. The CDR3 DNA reads TGTGCCAGCAGCGAAGCAGGAGGCGAGCAGTACTTC. Filled out from reference TRBV7-3 and TRBJ2-7, the complete variable domain reads GAGVSQTPSNKVTEKGKYVELRCDPISGHTALYWYRQSLGQGPEFLIYFQGTGAADDSGLPNDRFFAVRPEGSVSTLKIQRTERGDSAVYLCASSEAGGEQYFGPGTRLTVT.

A word on this clone: Different DNA sequences within this sample yield the same CDR3. This chain joins TRBV20-1 and TRBJ2-3; tentatively, D is TRBD2 (5 bases). Trimming stripped 3 bases from V and 4 bases from J, with 5 bases between. CDR1 and CDR2 from the germline V gene are DFQATT and SNEGSKA (reference sequence). The CDR3 contains 11 residues. For the CDR3, the DNA is TGCAGTGCTAGCGGGGCAGATACGCAGTATTTT. Translation: CSASGADTQYF.

The chain recombines TRBV18 with TRBJ1-4; the D gene is possibly TRBD1 (5 bases). This CDR3 region has 15 residues. V was pared by 1 base and J by 7 bases, with 13 bases between. Germline lookup yields CDR1 KGHSH and CDR2 LQKENI. CDR3 coding DNA: TGTGCCAGCTCACCACGGGGGGGTGAAGGTGAAAAACTGTTTTTT. This gives the protein CASSPRGGEGEKLFF. Supplemented by reference TRBV18 and TRBJ1-4, the full variable domain reads NAGVMQNPRHLVRRRGQEARLRCSPMKGHSHVYWYRQLPEEGLKFMVYLQKENIIDESGMPKERFSAEFPKEGPSILRIQQVVRGDSAAYFCASSPRGGEGEKLFFGSGTQLSVL.

The J gene is TRBJ2-3, the V gene TRBV2, with 9 bases matching TRBD1. CDR1 is SNHLY, CDR2 FYNNEI, per germline. The CDR3 runs 15 residues. The V gene end was trimmed by 8 bases and the J gene end by 2 bases; junction bases not matched to a gene: 8. CDR3 residues: CASPSGTGPTDTQYF. CDR3 sequence (DNA): TGTGCCAGCCCATCCGGGACAGGGCCCACAGATACGCAGTATTTT.

The J gene is TRBJ1-2, the V gene TRBV29-1, with a tentative D call TRBD1 (5 bases). Germline-derived CDR1 and CDR2 are SQVTM and ANQGSEA. The CDR3 extends over 13 amino acids. Trimming shortened V by 2 bases and J by 0 bases, and 7 bases separated the two germline ends. CDR3 DNA sequence: TGCAGCGTTGAAACAGGAGCTAACTATGGCTACACCTTC. Its translation: CSVETGANYGYTF.

This rearrangement joins TRBV15 to TRBJ1-2; TRBD1 matches at 9 bases. CDR3 length: 14 amino acids. After removal of 7 bases from V and 8 bases from J, the junction contained 11 bases not matched to a gene. CDR1 is LNHNV, CDR2 YYDKDF, per germline (reference sequence). The CDR3 here is CATNTDRGGYGYTF. CDR3 in DNA: TGTGCCACCAACACGGACAGGGGAGGTTACGGCTACACCTTC.

The CDR3 protein is CASALQGEAEAFF. CDR3 nucleotide sequence: TGTGCCAGCGCACTCCAGGGGGAGGCTGAAGCTTTCTTT. This chain links TRBV27 with TRBJ1-1; 7 bases match TRBD1. In germline, CDR1 is MNHEY, CDR2 SMNVEV (reference sequence). The CDR3 extends over 13 amino acids. V trimming: 8 bases; J trimming: 6 bases; junction bases outside the gene matches: 9.

This clone was recorded a few times. This chain links TRBV6-2 or TRBV6-3 with TRBJ2-6; D ambiguous. Germline V gene lookup returns CDR1 MNHEY and CDR2 SVGEGT. V was shortened by 6 bases and J by 1 base, with 25 bases between the two germline ends. The CDR3 is 20 residues long. The CDR3 DNA reads as TGTGCCAGCAGCCGGCTCCCTCCGGGTCCTGTGTCTTCTGGGGCCAACGTCCTGACTTTC. This gives the protein CASSRLPPGPVSSGANVLTF.

This clone was seen only a few times. This chain uses TRBV27 with TRBJ2-6, with D possibly TRBD1 on 5 matching bases. CDR1 is MNHEY and CDR2 is SMNVEV in the germline V gene (reference sequence). The CDR3 sequence is 17 residues long. The V gene lost 8 bases and the J gene lost 2 bases, with 19 bases spanning the gap. The CDR3 reads CASGFGQGNPGANVLTF. CDR3 nucleotide sequence: TGTGCCAGCGGGTTTGGGCAGGGTAACCCTGGGGCCAACGTCCTGACTTTC.

The chain joins TRBV7-9 to TRBJ1-1; 9 positions match TRBD1. J was trimmed by 2 bases and V by 1 base; bases with no gene match: 2. CDR1 and CDR2 from the germline V gene are SEHNR and FQNEAQ (reference sequence). The CDR3 length is 15 residues. The CDR3 DNA reads TGTGCCAGCAGCTTAGTACAGGGGGCAAACACTGAAGCTTTCTTT. The encoded protein is CASSLVQGANTEAFF. The whole variable domain, remainder taken from reference TRBV7-9 and TRBJ1-1, is DTGVSQNPRHKITKRGQNVTFRCDPISEHNRLYWYRQTLGQGPEFLTYFQNEAQLEKSRLLSDRFSAERPKGSFSTLEIQRTEQGDSAMYLCASSLVQGANTEAFFGQGTRLTVV.

This clone turned up a few times. The rearrangement joins TRBV9 to TRBJ1-4, with 7 bases aligning to TRBD1. Germline CDR1 reads SGDLS; CDR2 reads YYNGEE. J gave up 7 bases and V 3 bases, and 9 bases lay outside the gene matches. CDR3 length: 15 residues. The CDR3 here is CASSAETGQGEKLFF. The DNA of the CDR3 is TGTGCCAGCAGCGCCGAGACAGGGCAGGGTGAAAAACTGTTTTTT.

This chain uses TRBV9 with TRBJ2-1; 11 nucleotides match TRBD2. Per germline, CDR1 SGDLS and CDR2 YYNGEE. The J segment lost 6 bases and the V segment lost 0 bases, leaving 11 bases of the junction unmatched. The CDR3 covers 18 residues. The CDR3 region has the DNA TGTGCCAGCAGCGTAGCGGGGCTAGCGGGAGGCACCGGCAATGAGCAGTTCTTC. This sequence encodes CASSVAGLAGGTGNEQFF.

The genes are TRBV6-6 and TRBJ2-1; D perhaps matches TRBD2 (5 bases). The CDR3 runs to 15 residues. V shed 4 bases and J shed 1 base, with 11 bases lying between them. Germline CDR1 and CDR2: MNHNY and SVGAGI (reference sequence). In nucleotides, the CDR3 is TGTGCCAGCAGTTGGGCGAGGGAGTCCTACAATGAGCAGTTCTTC. This sequence encodes CASSWARESYNEQFF.

This rearrangement joins TRBV7-9 to TRBJ2-3; 7 nucleotides align to TRBD1. J lost 2 bases, V lost 4 bases, and 6 bases had no gene match. CDR1 and CDR2 (germline): SEHNR, FQNEAQ (reference sequence). The CDR3 consists of 15 residues. This CDR3 reads CASSYRTGNTDTQYF. DNA for the CDR3: TGTGCCAGCAGCTACCGGACAGGAAACACAGATACGCAGTATTTT.